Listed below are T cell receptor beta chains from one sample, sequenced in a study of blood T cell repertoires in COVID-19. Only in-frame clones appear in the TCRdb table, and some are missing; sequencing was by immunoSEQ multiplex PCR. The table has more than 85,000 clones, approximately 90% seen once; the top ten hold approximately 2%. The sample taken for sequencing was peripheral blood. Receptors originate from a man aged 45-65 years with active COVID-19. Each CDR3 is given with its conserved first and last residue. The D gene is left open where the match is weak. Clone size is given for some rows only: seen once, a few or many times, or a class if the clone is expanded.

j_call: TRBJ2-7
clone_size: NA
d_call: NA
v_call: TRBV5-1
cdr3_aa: CASSETQGYEQYF
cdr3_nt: TGCGCCAGCAGCGAAACTCAGGGGTACGAGCAGTACTTC

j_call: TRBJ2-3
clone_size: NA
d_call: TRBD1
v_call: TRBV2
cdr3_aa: CASSEWLGQGARDTQYF
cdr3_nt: TGTGCCAGCAGTGAATGGTTGGGACAGGGGGCACGGGATACGCAGTATTTT

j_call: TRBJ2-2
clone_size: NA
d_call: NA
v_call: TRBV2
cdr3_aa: CASSDWRGSGELFF
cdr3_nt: TGTGCCAGCAGTGATTGGAGGGGATCCGGGGAGCTGTTTTTT

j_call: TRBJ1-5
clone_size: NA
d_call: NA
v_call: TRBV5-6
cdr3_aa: CASSRGRGTGKPQHF
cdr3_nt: TGTGCCAGCAGCCGGGGAAGGGGGACGGGAAAGCCCCAGCATTTT

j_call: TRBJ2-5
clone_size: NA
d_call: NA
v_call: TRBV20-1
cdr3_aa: CSASAGRAAETQYF
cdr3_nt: TGCAGTGCTAGTGCCGGGCGGGCGGCGGAGACCCAGTACTTC

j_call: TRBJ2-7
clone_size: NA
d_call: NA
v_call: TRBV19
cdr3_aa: CASRYGRGASTQSYEQYF
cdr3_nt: TGTGCCAGTAGGTATGGACGGGGGGCCAGCACCCAATCCTACGAGCAGTACTTC

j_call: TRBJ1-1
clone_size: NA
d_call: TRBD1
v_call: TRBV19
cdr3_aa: CASSINPTGRASAMNTEAFF
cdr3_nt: TGTGCCAGTAGTATAAACCCGACAGGGCGCGCTTCGGCTATGAACACTGAAGCTTTCTTT

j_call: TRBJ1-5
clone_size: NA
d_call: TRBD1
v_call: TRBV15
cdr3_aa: CATSRSGTGAPNQPQHF
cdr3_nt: TGTGCCACCAGCAGATCCGGGACAGGGGCCCCGAATCAGCCCCAGCATTTT

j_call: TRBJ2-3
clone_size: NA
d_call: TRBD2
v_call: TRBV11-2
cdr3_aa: CASSLKLAGGLSTDTQYF
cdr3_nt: TGTGCCAGCAGCTTAAAATTAGCGGGGGGGCTTAGCACAGATACGCAGTATTTT

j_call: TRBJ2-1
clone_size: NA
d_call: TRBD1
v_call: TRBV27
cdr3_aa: CASSFLTGQGVGEQFF
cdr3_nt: TGTGCCAGCAGTTTCTTGACGGGACAGGGTGTAGGTGAGCAGTTCTTC

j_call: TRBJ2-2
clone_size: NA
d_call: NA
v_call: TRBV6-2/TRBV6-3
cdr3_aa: CASSYSGTRTVGFRELFF
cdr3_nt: TGTGCCAGCAGTTACTCCGGGACACGGACGGTGGGGTTCCGGGAGCTGTTTTTT

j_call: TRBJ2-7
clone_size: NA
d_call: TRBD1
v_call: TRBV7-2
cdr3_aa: CASSLQGAYEQYF
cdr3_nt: TGTGCCAGCAGCCTACAGGGGGCCTACGAGCAGTACTTC

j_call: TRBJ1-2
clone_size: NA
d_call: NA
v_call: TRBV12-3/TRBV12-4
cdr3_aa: CASSLAAPYGYTF
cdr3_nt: TGTGCCAGCAGTTTGGCGGCACCCTATGGCTACACCTTC

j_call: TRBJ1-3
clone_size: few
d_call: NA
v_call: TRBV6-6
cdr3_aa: CASSYGANTIYF
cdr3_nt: TGTGCCAGCAGTTACGGGGCAAACACCATATATTTT

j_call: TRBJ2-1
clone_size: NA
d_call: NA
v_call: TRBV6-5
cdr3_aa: CASSPSRRDYNEQFF
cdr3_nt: TGTGCCAGCAGTCCTTCGCGGCGGGATTACAATGAGCAGTTCTTC

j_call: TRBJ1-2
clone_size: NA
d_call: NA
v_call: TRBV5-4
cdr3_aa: CASSPTGIHYGYTF
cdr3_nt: TGTGCCAGCAGCCCCACCGGGATACACTATGGCTACACCTTC

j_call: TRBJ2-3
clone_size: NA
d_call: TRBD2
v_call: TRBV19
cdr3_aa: CASSRGGWTDTQYF
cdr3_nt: TGTGCCAGTAGTAGGGGGGGATGGACGGATACGCAGTATTTT

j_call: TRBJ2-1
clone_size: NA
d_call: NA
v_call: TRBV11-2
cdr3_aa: CASSLGFRGAAYNEQFF
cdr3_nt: TGTGCCAGCAGCTTAGGATTCAGGGGGGCTGCCTACAATGAGCAGTTCTTC

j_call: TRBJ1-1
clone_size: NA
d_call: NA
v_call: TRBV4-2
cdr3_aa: CASSQRKGLGGAKAFF
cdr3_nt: TGTGCCAGCAGCCAGCGTAAAGGGTTAGGGGGAGCGAAGGCTTTCTTT

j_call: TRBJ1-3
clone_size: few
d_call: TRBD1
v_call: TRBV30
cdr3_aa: CAWKGQGASGNTIYF
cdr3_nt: TGTGCCTGGAAGGGACAGGGGGCTTCTGGAAACACCATATATTTT

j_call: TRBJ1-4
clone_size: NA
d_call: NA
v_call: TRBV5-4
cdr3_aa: CASSSGQKTNEKLFF
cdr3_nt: TGTGCCAGCAGCTCAGGACAAAAAACTAATGAAAAACTGTTTTTT

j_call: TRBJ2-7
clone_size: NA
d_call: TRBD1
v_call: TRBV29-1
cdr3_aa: CSVVGTGGYEQYF
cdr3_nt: TGCAGCGTTGTCGGGACAGGGGGCTACGAGCAGTACTTC

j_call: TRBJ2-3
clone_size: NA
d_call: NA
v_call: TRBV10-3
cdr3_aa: CAISEPTTGLQRHSGTDTQYF
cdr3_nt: TGTGCCATCAGTGAGCCTACGACGGGACTCCAGAGGCACTCAGGGACAGATACGCAGTATTTT

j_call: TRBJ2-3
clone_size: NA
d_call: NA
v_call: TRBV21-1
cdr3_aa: CASTRLRSGSSTDTQYF
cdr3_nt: TGTGCCAGCACTCGCCTCCGCAGCGGGAGCTCCACAGATACGCAGTATTTT

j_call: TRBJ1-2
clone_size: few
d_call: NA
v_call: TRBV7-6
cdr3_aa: CASGRAHYGYTF
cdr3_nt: TGTGCCAGCGGCAGGGCACACTATGGCTACACCTTC

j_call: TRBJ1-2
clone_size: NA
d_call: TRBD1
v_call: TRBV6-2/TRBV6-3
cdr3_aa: CASSSTGVDGYTF
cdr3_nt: TGTGCCAGCAGTTCGACAGGGGTGGATGGCTACACCTTC

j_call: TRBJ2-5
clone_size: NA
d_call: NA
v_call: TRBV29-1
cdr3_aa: CSGSEGRETQYF
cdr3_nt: TGCAGCGGGTCTGAGGGCCGGGAGACCCAGTACTTC

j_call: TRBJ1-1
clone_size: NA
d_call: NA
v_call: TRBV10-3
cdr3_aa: CAISELTVDEAFF
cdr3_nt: TGTGCCATCAGTGAGTTGACAGTGGATGAAGCTTTCTTT

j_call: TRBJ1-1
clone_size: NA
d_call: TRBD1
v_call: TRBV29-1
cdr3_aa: CSVEARQGATEAFF
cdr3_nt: TGCAGCGTTGAAGCCCGACAGGGCGCCACTGAAGCTTTCTTT

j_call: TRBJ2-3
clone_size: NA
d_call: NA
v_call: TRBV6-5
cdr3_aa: CATRESSTDTQYF
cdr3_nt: TGTGCCACCAGGGAGAGTAGCACAGATACGCAGTATTTT

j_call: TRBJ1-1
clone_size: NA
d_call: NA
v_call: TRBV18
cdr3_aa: CASSKTGGLSLTEAFF
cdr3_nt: TGTGCCAGCTCTAAAACGGGGGGGCTTAGCTTAACTGAAGCTTTCTTT